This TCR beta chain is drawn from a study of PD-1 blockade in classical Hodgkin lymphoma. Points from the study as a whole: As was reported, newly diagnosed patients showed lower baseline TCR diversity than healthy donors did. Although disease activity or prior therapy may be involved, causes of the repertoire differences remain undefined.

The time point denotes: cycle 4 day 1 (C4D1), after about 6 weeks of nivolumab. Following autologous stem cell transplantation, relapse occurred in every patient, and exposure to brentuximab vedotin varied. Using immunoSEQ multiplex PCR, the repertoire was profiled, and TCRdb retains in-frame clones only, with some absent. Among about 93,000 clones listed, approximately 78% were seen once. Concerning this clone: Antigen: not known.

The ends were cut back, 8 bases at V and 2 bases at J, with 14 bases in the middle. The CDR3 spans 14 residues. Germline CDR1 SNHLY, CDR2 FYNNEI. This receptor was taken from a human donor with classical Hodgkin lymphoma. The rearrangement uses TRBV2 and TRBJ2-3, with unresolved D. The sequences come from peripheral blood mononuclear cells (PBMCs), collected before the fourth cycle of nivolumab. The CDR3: CASSRGPTTDTQYF. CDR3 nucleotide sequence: TGTGCCAGCTCCCGCGGCCCTACCACAGATACGCAGTATTTT.